This is a list of T cell receptor beta chains from one sample in a study of CD8 T cells in Susac syndrome. TCRdb passed the immunoSEQ multiplex PCR reads through MiXCR, listing each CDR3 protein once. The repertoire holds under 80,000 distinct CDR3 sequences, with 93% as singletons. Material: CD4+ T cells from PBMCs. Receptors were obtained from a human donor with Susac syndrome. Each CDR3 is given with its conserved first and last residue. Each record gives: clone size, V gene, D gene, J gene, CDR3 DNA, CDR3 protein. D genes are given only for firm matches. Clone size, where shown, is once, few, many, or a class for clones that have expanded.

size: NA; V: TRBV6-5; D: NA; J: TRBJ1-2; DNA: TGTGCCAGCAGACCCCCAGGGTTAGACGGCTACACCTTC; CDR3: CASRPPGLDGYTF
size: NA; V: TRBV4-1; D: TRBD1; J: TRBJ2-6; DNA: TGCGCCAGCAGCCACCGGGACAGGGCGCTTTCTGGGGCCAACGTCCTGACTTTC; CDR3: CASSHRDRALSGANVLTF
size: NA; V: TRBV29-1; D: NA; J: TRBJ2-7; DNA: TGCAGCGGGATGGACAGTTGGGGGGAGCAGTACTTC; CDR3: CSGMDSWGEQYF
size: NA; V: TRBV29-1; D: NA; J: TRBJ1-1; DNA: TGCAGCGTCCATGATCGGGGGAACACTGAAGCTTTCTTT; CDR3: CSVHDRGNTEAFF
size: once; V: TRBV6-5; D: NA; J: TRBJ2-5; DNA: TGTGCCAACCACCCCCCAACCCAGTACTTC; CDR3: CANHPPTQYF
size: NA; V: TRBV6-4; D: TRBD2; J: TRBJ2-1; DNA: TGTGCCAGCAGTGACTTCGTAGCGGGAGCTAATGAGCAGTTCTTC; CDR3: CASSDFVAGANEQFF
size: NA; V: TRBV7-2; D: TRBD1; J: TRBJ2-2; DNA: TGTGCCAGCAACCTAGGGACAGTCGGTAACGGGGAGCTGTTTTTT; CDR3: CASNLGTVGNGELFF
size: NA; V: TRBV2; D: TRBD1; J: TRBJ2-6; DNA: TGTGCCAGCAGCCTGACAGGGTCCAACGTCCTGACTTTC; CDR3: CASSLTGSNVLTF
size: NA; V: TRBV29-1; D: NA; J: TRBJ1-2; DNA: TGCAGCGTTGCCCCGCGGGGAAGCGGGCATGGCTACACCTTC; CDR3: CSVAPRGSGHGYTF
size: NA; V: TRBV27; D: TRBD1; J: TRBJ2-4; DNA: TGTGCCAGCATTGGTCGACAGGGACGTGGCAAAAACATTCAGTACTTC; CDR3: CASIGRQGRGKNIQYF
size: NA; V: TRBV3-1; D: TRBD1; J: TRBJ1-2; DNA: TGTGCCAGCAGCCAAACCGGGACAGTGCTCTATGGCTACACCTTC; CDR3: CASSQTGTVLYGYTF
size: NA; V: TRBV28; D: NA; J: TRBJ2-1; DNA: TGTGCCAGCAGTAGTAACCGGGAGCAGTTCTTC; CDR3: CASSSNREQFF
size: NA; V: TRBV9; D: NA; J: TRBJ1-3; DNA: TGTGCCAGCAGGTCGGGCATTCAAGACACCATATATTTT; CDR3: CASRSGIQDTIYF
size: NA; V: TRBV7-2; D: NA; J: TRBJ2-5; DNA: TGTGCCAGCAGCTTAGACCCACCTGGGGTCGGGACCCAGTACTTC; CDR3: CASSLDPPGVGTQYF
size: NA; V: TRBV6-6; D: TRBD2; J: TRBJ2-4; DNA: TGTGCCAGCAGCTCGGGCCAAAGCGGGAGAGCGGACATTCAGTACTTC; CDR3: CASSSGQSGRADIQYF
size: NA; V: TRBV20-1; D: NA; J: TRBJ2-7; DNA: TGCAGTGCTAGAGATCCAACACTTGCAGGGCACTCCTACGAGCAGTACTTC; CDR3: CSARDPTLAGHSYEQYF
size: NA; V: TRBV28; D: NA; J: TRBJ2-7; DNA: TGTGCCAGCAGTCCCCCCCGGGACGAGCAGTACTTC; CDR3: CASSPPRDEQYF
size: once; V: TRBV29-1; D: NA; J: TRBJ2-7; DNA: TGCAGCGTTGTTGTCTGGGAGGAAACCTACGAGCAGTACTTC; CDR3: CSVVVWEETYEQYF
size: NA; V: TRBV27; D: NA; J: TRBJ2-1; DNA: TGTGCCAGCAGTTTCCGTCTTGACAATGAGCAGTTCTTC; CDR3: CASSFRLDNEQFF
size: NA; V: TRBV7-3; D: NA; J: TRBJ2-3; DNA: TGTGCCAGCAGTAAACAGGGAACCTCAGATACGCAGTATTTT; CDR3: CASSKQGTSDTQYF
size: NA; V: TRBV5-4; D: TRBD1; J: TRBJ2-7; DNA: TGTGCCAGCAGCTTTGACAGGGCCGTGAACGAGCAGTACTTC; CDR3: CASSFDRAVNEQYF
size: NA; V: TRBV6-1; D: NA; J: TRBJ1-5; DNA: TGTGCCAGCAGTGAAGCGCTGGGAGTACAGCCCCAGCATTTT; CDR3: CASSEALGVQPQHF